This T cell receptor (beta chain) was profiled in a study of radiation and T cells in renal cell carcinoma. Stated time point: baseline pretreatment blood. Treatment specified: 15 Gy SBRT to primary tumor, nephrectomy 4 weeks later. Serial blood draws occurred at baseline and 2 and 4 weeks post-SBRT. Clear cell pathology was present in this patient's renal cell carcinoma. As regards this clone: What it recognizes is unknown.

General study points: No pretreatment tumor biopsies were available for baseline clonotypes. Top tumor clonotypes rose in blood 2 weeks post-radiation, then contracted.

Profiling relied on immunoSEQ multiplex PCR, and the TCRdb table lists in-frame clones only, not all of them. This sample has about 59,000 clones, with around 78% found just once. The sample here was blood, taken from a patient whose treatment included radiotherapy and nephrectomy. The clonotype was recovered from a man in his sixties with renal cell carcinoma.

The CDR3 reads CASSRDREETQYF. The CDR3 DNA follows: TGTGCCAGCTCACGGGACAGAGAAGAGACCCAGTACTTC. This rearrangement joins TRBV18 to TRBJ2-5, with 7 bases matching TRBD1. Germline CDR1 KGHSH, CDR2 LQKENI. The CDR3 runs to 13 residues. J gave up 3 bases and V 4 bases, and 2 bases lay outside the gene matches.